A selection of T cell receptor beta chains follows, all from one sample in a study of control samples from healthy donors and cancer patients. Clones were read by immunoSEQ multiplex PCR, and TCRdb kept only the in-frame ones, dropping some. The table lists some 150,000 clones, roughly 91% of them singletons, with roughly 1.6% in the top ten. The specimen sequenced was blood. All receptors come from a woman aged 25-40 years in good health. The CDR3 runs from the conserved cysteine through the conserved F or W.

V,J,CDR3
TRBV12-3/TRBV12-4,TRBJ1-2,CASTGPRNHGYTF
TRBV7-2,TRBJ1-3,CASSLEYVSGNTIYF
TRBV7-3,TRBJ2-7,CASSRDRGYEQYF
TRBV29-1,TRBJ1-1,CSVEDFGGRFEAFF
TRBV5-1,TRBJ1-1,CASSLTLNTEAFF
TRBV2,TRBJ1-5,CASSVDGQGNQPQHF
TRBV21-1,TRBJ2-1,CASSKDLAGGPNEQFF
TRBV24-1,TRBJ2-2,CATSLAGGTGELFF
TRBV19,TRBJ1-3,CASRDRTGNTIYF
TRBV6-5,TRBJ1-2,CASSQQGTGGYTF
TRBV3-1/TRBV3-2,TRBJ1-1,CASSHLTGAEAFF
TRBV14,TRBJ1-6,CASSQQGRHAGSPLHF
TRBV4-2,TRBJ2-2,CASSQGERTGELFF
TRBV24-1,TRBJ2-5,CATSDFRAETQYF
TRBV4-1,TRBJ1-4,CASSRDPQGSTNEKLFF
TRBV5-1,TRBJ2-1,CASSLGSGGANEQFF